Shown below are 25 T cell receptor beta chains from a single sample sequenced in a study of T cell repertoires in cytomegalovirus infection. TCRdb passed the reads through MiXCR, listing each CDR3 protein once. The data show 450,000 to 600,000 distinct CDR3 sequences, over 9% seen once. The specimen sequenced was PBMCs. Every receptor here comes from a human donor in good health (CMV status not recorded). Some clones in this sample may be carry-over from other donors' samples.

This clonotype showed up many times. The chain couples TRBV4-2 to TRBJ1-1; D is unclear. Germline-derived CDR1 and CDR2 are LGHNA and YNFKEQ. Trimming cost V 4 bases and J 1 base, with 19 bases left between them. The CDR3 is 17 amino acids. The CDR3, as DNA: TGTGCCAGCAGCCCGCTCACCCCCCACAACCCGAACACTGAAGCTTTCTTT. This encodes CASSPLTPHNPNTEAFF.

This clonotype occurred a few times. V is TRBV15 and J is TRBJ1-4; possibly TRBD1 for D (6 bases). Trimming pared 1 base from V and 0 bases from J, leaving 6 bases between. The CDR3 contains 15 residues. Germline values: CDR1 LNHNV, CDR2 YYDKDF (reference sequence). CDR3 residues: CATSRGQATNEKLFF. Here the CDR3 DNA reads TGTGCCACCAGCAGAGGACAGGCAACTAATGAAAAACTGTTTTTT.

This clonotype was seen a handful of times. Here the CDR3 DNA reads TGTGCCAGCAGCGTAGGCGGGAAATTCAACAATGAGCAGTTCTTC. This gives the protein CASSVGGKFNNEQFF. The chain couples TRBV9 to TRBJ2-1, with D maybe TRBD2 (6 bases). The V end was cut by 0 bases, the J end by 5 bases, with 12 bases between. The V gene's germline CDR1 is SGDLS and CDR2 YYNGEE. The CDR3 contains 15 residues.

This clonotype was counted between two and nine times. This rearrangement joins TRBV11-1 to TRBJ2-1; D not certain. Trimming cost V 3 bases and J 0 bases, with 15 bases left between them. The CDR3 covers 17 residues. Germline CDR1 SGHAT, CDR2 FQDESV (reference sequence). CDR3 sequence: CASSFLSSASSYNEQFF. CDR3 coding DNA: TGTGCCAGCAGCTTTTTGTCCAGCGCGAGCTCCTACAATGAGCAGTTCTTC.

This clonotype appeared many times. V and J are TRBV2 and TRBJ2-7; either TRBD1 or TRBD2 may fit D (5 bases each). This CDR3 is 14 amino acids long. Trimming took off 3 bases at V and 5 bases at J, with 14 bases between the two ends. Germline CDR1 is SNHLY and CDR2 is FYNNEI. This CDR3 reads CASSERAGRDEQYF. CDR3 sequence (DNA): TGTGCCAGCAGTGAGCGGGCAGGGCGAGACGAGCAGTACTTC.

This clonotype was recorded many times. The chain joins TRBV7-8 to TRBJ1-5; D might be TRBD1 (6 bases). Germline V gene sequence: CDR1 SGHVS, CDR2 FQNEAQ. There are 12 residues in the CDR3. V dropped 5 bases and J dropped 9 bases, with 11 bases sitting between them. CDR3 region: CASSLQGRPQHF. The CDR3 DNA reads TGTGCCAGCAGCCTACAGGGACGGCCCCAGCATTTT.

In its sample, this clonotype was seen many times. CDR3 bases: TGTGCCAGTAGTATGGTACGGGCCAACACTGAAGCTTTCTTT. It specifies CASSMVRANTEAFF. This chain joins TRBV19 and TRBJ1-1, with no clear D. Germline lookup yields CDR1 LNHDA and CDR2 SQIVND (reference sequence). The CDR3 extends over 14 amino acids. Trimming cost V 3 bases and J 2 bases, with 10 bases left between them.

This clonotype has a count of ten or more. The chain uses TRBV6-5 and TRBJ2-7, with D tentatively TRBD1 (5 bases). Germline values: CDR1 MNHEY, CDR2 SVGAGI. V was shortened by 5 bases and J by 2 bases, with 13 bases between the two germline ends. The CDR3 is 14 residues long. The DNA of the CDR3 is TGTGCCAGCAGTCCCGGACAACGTACCTACGAGCAGTACTTC. It is translated as CASSPGQRTYEQYF.

There are many counts of this clonotype. The chain couples TRBV5-1 to TRBJ1-1; TRBD1 might be the D (6 bases). CDR1 is SGHRS, CDR2 YFSETQ, per germline. Trimming removed 2 bases from V and 8 bases from J, with 10 bases in between. The CDR3 totals 12 residues. CDR3 sequence (DNA): TGCGCCAGCAGCTTCCAGGGGTCGGAAGCTTTCTTT. Its translation is CASSFQGSEAFF.

There are many counts of this clonotype. V and J are TRBV6-5 and TRBJ1-1; D perhaps matches TRBD1 (6 bases). In germline, CDR1 is MNHEY, CDR2 SVGAGI. The CDR3 spans 15 residues. V was pared by 7 bases and J by 1 base, with 16 bases between. The CDR3 region is CASKGHRDPNTEAFF. The CDR3 region has the DNA TGTGCCAGCAAGGGCCACAGGGACCCGAACACTGAAGCTTTCTTT.

This clonotype came up many times. The CDR3 spells CASNPPGRSKGEQFF. The DNA of the CDR3 is TGTGCCAGCAATCCCCCGGGGAGAAGTAAGGGTGAGCAGTTCTTC. The rearrangement links TRBV12-3 or TRBV12-4 to TRBJ2-1; D may be TRBD2 (5 bases). The CDR3 has 15 amino acids. V shed 7 bases and J shed 9 bases, with 22 bases lying between them.

V and J are TRBV13 and TRBJ2-1; 14 bases align to TRBD2. The CDR3 is made up of 16 amino acids. Germline trimming cut 3 bases from V and 7 bases from J; bases unmatched to any gene: 5. Germline lookup yields CDR1 PRHDT and CDR2 FYEKMQ (reference sequence). CDR3 coding DNA: TGTGCCAGCAGCTTCATAAGACTAGCGGGGGGGAATGAGCAGTTCTTC. Protein sequence: CASSFIRLAGGNEQFF.

The rearrangement joins TRBV20-1 to TRBJ2-3, with 11 bases identical to TRBD2. Germline V lookup: CDR1 DFQATT, CDR2 SNEGSKA (reference sequence). With V trimmed by 0 bases and J by 3 bases, 5 bases remained unmatched. This CDR3 comprises 16 residues. The DNA for the CDR3 is TGCAGTGCTAGAGAGGGTAGCGGGGGGGGGACAGATACGCAGTATTTT. It translates to CSAREGSGGGTDTQYF.

This clonotype has a count of ten or more. This sequence joins TRBV10-2 and TRBJ1-5; no definite D call. With 3 bases removed from V and 5 bases from J, the gap between germline ends came to 11 bases. This CDR3 comprises 14 residues. Germline V gene sequence: CDR1 WSHSY, CDR2 SAAADI. CDR3 residues: CASSDIRKDQPQHF. In DNA form, the CDR3 reads TGCGCCAGCAGTGATATCAGGAAAGATCAGCCCCAGCATTTT.

This clonotype was counted between two and nine times. The chain uses TRBV20-1 and TRBJ2-3; 10 bases agree with TRBD1. Germline assignment: CDR1 DFQATT and CDR2 SNEGSKA (reference sequence). V lost 3 bases and J lost 0; bases outside the gene matches: 6. The CDR3 sequence is 16 residues long. CDR3 sequence (DNA): TGCAGTGCTAGGCGGACAGGGGGTTATAGCACAGATACGCAGTATTTT. Amino acids: CSARRTGGYSTDTQYF.

V gene TRBV19 combines with J gene TRBJ1-2; 8 bases are a match to TRBD1. The CDR3 extends over 13 amino acids. Losses at the gene ends were 3 bases for V and 12 bases for J; bases not matched to a gene: 9. CDR1 LNHDA and CDR2 SQIVND come from the germline V gene (reference sequence). CDR3: CASSISLDRDNTF. CDR3 bases: TGTGCCAGTAGTATCTCCCTGGACAGGGACAACACCTTC. Complete variable domain (other parts from reference TRBV19 and TRBJ1-2): DGGITQSPKYLFRKEGQNVTLSCEQNLNHDAMYWYRQDPGQGLRLIYYSQIVNDFQKGDIAEGYSVSREKKESFPLTVTSAQKNPTAFYLCASSISLDRDNTFGSGTRLTVV.

The sample holds many counts of this clonotype. The chain employs TRBV7-3 and TRBJ2-1; 9 bases fit TRBD2. Trimming at V came to 3 bases and at J to 7 bases, leaving 7 bases not matched to a gene. The germline gives CDR1 SGHTA, CDR2 FQGTGA. The CDR3 has 15 residues. The CDR3: CASSFRGGAGNEQFF. The CDR3 DNA reads TGTGCCAGCAGCTTCCGCGGGGGGGCGGGGAATGAGCAGTTCTTC. The full variable domain, in which reference TRBV7-3 and TRBJ2-1 provide the parts outside the CDR3, is GAGVSQTPSNKVTEKGKYVELRCDPISGHTALYWYRQSLGQGPEFLIYFQGTGAADDSGLPNDRFFAVRPEGSVSTLKIQRTERGDSAVYLCASSFRGGAGNEQFFGPGTRLTVL.

This clonotype has only a few counts. The rearrangement uses TRBV19 and TRBJ2-7, with no clear D. Germline-derived CDR1 and CDR2 are LNHDA and SQIVND (reference sequence). The CDR3 runs 15 residues. V dropped 4 bases and J dropped 3 bases, with 16 bases sitting between them. The CDR3 sequence: CASSSAGYSIYEQYF. The CDR3 region has the DNA TGTGCCAGTAGTAGCGCAGGATATTCGATCTACGAGCAGTACTTC.

This clonotype has a count of ten or more. CDR3 residues: CASSTGTGLERRQYF. As DNA, the CDR3 is TGTGCCAGCAGCACCGGGACTGGGCTGGAGAGACGGCAGTACTTC. This chain links TRBV5-4 with TRBJ2-7, with a tentative D call TRBD2 (6 bases). The CDR3 loop spans 15 amino acids. Germline loops: CDR1 SGHNT, CDR2 YYREEE (reference sequence). Trimming took 4 bases from V and 9 from J, leaving 23 bases between them. The entire variable domain, with the rest obtained from reference TRBV5-4 and TRBJ2-7, is as follows: ETGVTQSPTHLIKTRGQQVTLRCSSQSGHNTVSWYQQALGQGPQFIFQYYREEENGRGNFPPRFSGLQFPNYSSELNVNALELDDSALYLCASSTGTGLERRQYFGPGTRLTVT.

This clonotype was counted a few times. This sequence joins TRBV2 and TRBJ2-2, with 8 bases that match TRBD2. The CDR3 is 14 residues long. The junction had 3 bases not matched to a gene; V was cut back by 7 bases and J by 2 bases. Per the germline V gene, CDR1 is SNHLY and CDR2 is FYNNEI. For the CDR3, the DNA is TGTGCCAGCATTAGCGGGACCAACACCGGGGAGCTGTTTTTT. This codes for CASISGTNTGELFF.

V gene TRBV7-9 combines with J gene TRBJ1-6, with 8 nucleotides matching TRBD1. The V segment lost 1 base and the J segment 8 bases; nucleotides outside the gene matches: 7. Per germline, CDR1 SEHNR and CDR2 FQNEAQ (reference sequence). The CDR3 contains 16 residues. Here the CDR3 DNA reads TGTGCCAGCAGCTTAGTGGGCAGGGGGCGTGATTCACCCCTCCACTTT. Translating gives CASSLVGRGRDSPLHF.

This clonotype showed up just a few times. The chain has TRBV28 and TRBJ1-1; D not certain. CDR3 length: 15 residues. The V and J ends lost 4 bases and 4 bases respectively, with 16 bases between them. Germline V lookup: CDR1 MDHEN, CDR2 SYDVKM. CDR3 loop: CASSSSGSGSTEAFF. In nucleotides, the CDR3 is TGTGCCAGCAGTTCCTCCGGGTCGGGGAGCACTGAAGCTTTCTTT.

This clonotype was counted at least ten times. Written as DNA, the CDR3 is TGTGCCAGCAGTTACTCTAGCGGGAGAGGGGAGCTGTTTTTT. Translation: CASSYSSGRGELFF. J is TRBJ2-2 and V is TRBV6-5; 9 positions agree with TRBD2. Per the germline V gene, CDR1 is MNHEY and CDR2 is SVGAGI. After removal of 0 bases from V and 8 bases from J, the junction contained 1 base not matched to a gene. The CDR3 extends over 14 amino acids.

J is TRBJ1-5 and V is TRBV4-1; D unresolved. The CDR3 covers 13 residues. V lost 4 bases to trimming and J lost 5 bases, with 9 bases between them. The germline CDR1 and CDR2 sequences are MGHRA and YSYEKL. In nucleotides, the CDR3 is TGCGCCAGCAGCCCATCTCTCGATCAGCCCCAGCATTTT. Translation: CASSPSLDQPQHF.

The chain couples TRBV7-4 to TRBJ1-1; tentatively, D is TRBD1 (6 bases). Between the trimmed V and J ends, which lost 5 bases and 2 bases, there was a span of 12 bases. The CDR3 extends over 14 amino acids. Germline CDR1 SGHVT, CDR2 SQSDAQ. The CDR3 sequence is CASSTWDTNTEAFF. The DNA of the CDR3 is TGTGCCAGCAGCACTTGGGACACCAACACTGAAGCTTTCTTT. The full variable domain, in which reference TRBV7-4 and TRBJ1-1 provide the parts outside the CDR3, is GAGVSQSPRYKVAKRGRDVALRCDSISGHVTLYWYRQTLGQGSEVLTYSQSDAQRDKSGRPSGRFSAERPERSVSTLKIQRTEQGDSAVYLCASSTWDTNTEAFFGQGTRLTVV.